This T cell receptor (beta chain) came from a study of shared T cell receptors in the human thymus. In this sample, this clone turned up once. The CDR3 extends over 17 amino acids. The J segment lost 5 bases and the V segment lost 4 bases, leaving 12 bases of the junction unmatched. Germline values: CDR1 MNHEY, CDR2 SMNVEV (reference sequence). Libraries were prepared by immunoSEQ multiplex PCR; TCRdb keeps only in-frame clonotypes and omits some of them. In the table there are around 730,000 clones, 75% to 90% of which are singletons. In addition, the sample was reused for a study of human thymus T cells.

The rearrangement uses TRBV27 and TRBJ1-4; TRBD1 matches 8 bases. Sequenced material: thymocytes. This clonotype was obtained from a girl under two years old with a congenital heart defect. CDR3 region: CASSSSWTGRGNEKLFF. The CDR3 DNA follows: TGTGCCAGCAGTTCCTCCTGGACAGGGAGGGGAAATGAAAAACTGTTTTTT.